This TCR beta chain was obtained from a study of CD8 T cells in Susac syndrome. Definite or probable Susac syndrome was diagnosed using recently defined diagnostic criteria. Through negative isolation, CD4+ and CD8+ T cells were obtained, while TEMRA cells were enriched using FACS. About 0.45 to 1 ug RNA was reverse transcribed with random hexamers. TCRdb independently ran MiXCR on the immunoSEQ multiplex PCR reads; one entry per CDR3 protein. Among about 140,000 distinct CDR3 sequences listed, roughly 94% were seen once. Trimming at V came to 5 bases and at J to 6 bases, leaving 11 bases not matched to a gene. CDR3 length: 17 residues. CDR1 is SGHAT, CDR2 FQDESV, per germline (reference sequence).

This clonotype originated in a human donor with Susac syndrome. The sample comprised CD4+ T cells from PBMCs. This chain connects TRBV11-1 to TRBJ2-1, with TRBD2 identical over 12 bases. CDR3 sequence: CASSRNVPSGGGNEQFF. In nucleotides, the CDR3 is TGTGCCAGCAGCCGTAATGTACCTAGCGGGGGGGGCAATGAGCAGTTCTTC.